This TCR beta chain originates from a study of blood T cell repertoires in COVID-19. Across the whole study: The study drew acute and convalescent COVID-19 samples from the United States, Italy and Spain. Sample material is recorded as cDNA or gDNA derived from T cells, B-cell-depleted T cells, or PBMCs.

J was trimmed by 7 bases and V by 7 bases; bases with no gene match: 10. The CDR3 is 15 amino acids. Germline CDR1 SNHLY, CDR2 FYNNEI. As handled by the study authors: Nucleated cell number was recorded as an estimate derived from reference gene primer amplification. Here immunoSEQ multiplex PCR was the method, and the copy in TCRdb shows in-frame clones only, minus some. The DNA gave D and trimming, while V, J and clone size come from that table. The table includes 80,000 to 95,000 clones, approximately 88% detected once. V usage is TRBV2 and J usage is TRBJ1-6; 7 bases map to TRBD1. Sequenced: peripheral blood. The source is a woman of 80 years or more with active or convalescent COVID-19. CDR3 sequence reads: CASTQNQGQNSPLHF. For the CDR3, the DNA is TGTGCCAGCACCCAAAACCAGGGACAGAATTCACCCCTCCACTTT.